This TCR beta chain comes out of a study of response to subunit inactivated influenza vaccine. The CDR3 covers 17 residues. V lost 7 bases and J lost 6; bases outside the gene matches: 17. Germline V gene data show CDR1 as LNHDA and CDR2 as SQIVND (reference sequence). Study outcomes and limitations: Each seasonal influenza vaccination recruits few new T cells, the authors suggested.

In this sample, this clonotype turned up many times. Its cognate antigen is unknown. TCRdb used MiXCR to reprocess the RT-PCR reads, holding one entry per CDR3 protein. This sample has about 300,000 distinct CDR3 sequences, with 21% found just once. The material sequenced was PBMCs from blood, taken around 22 months after vaccination. The origin of this receptor is a man aged 50 to 75 who received an inactivated influenza vaccine. The chain carries TRBV19 and TRBJ1-5, with TRBD1 matching over 8 bases. Written as DNA, the CDR3 is TGTGCCAGTAATGGCGCTCTAGACAGGGGCGTTTTTCAGCCCCAGCATTTT. This gives the protein CASNGALDRGVFQPQHF.